This T cell receptor beta chain was profiled in a study of post-analysis software for immune sequencing data. General study points: Among several TRBV segments more frequent in patients than controls were TRBV5-6, TRBV5-1 and TRBV20-1.

Libraries were made from TCR beta cDNA, and they carried unique molecular identifiers. TCRdb fed the PCR reads into MiXCR, producing one record per CDR3 protein. The sample has a few hundred thousand distinct CDR3 sequences; 36% are singletons. The CDR3 contains 16 residues. Germline V gene data show CDR1 as DFQATT and CDR2 as SNEGSKA (reference sequence). The V segment lost 3 bases and the J segment 13 bases; nucleotides outside the gene matches: 21. By share, this clonotype ranks as medium-sized (0.01 to 0.1%). The antigen remains unidentified. The receptor was derived from a girl under 18 with multiple sclerosis. The V gene is TRBV20-1, the J gene TRBJ1-5, with TRBD1 matching 7 bases. Source material: blood. Here the CDR3 DNA reads TGCAGTGCTAGGACTACATACGGGACAGACATTATATCGCAGCATTTT. Amino acid sequence: CSARTTYGTDIISQHF.